Listed below are T cell receptor beta chains from one sample, sequenced in a study of T cells expressing NK-cell markers. TCRdb reworked the 5' RACE reads into one entry per CDR3 protein, no DNA. The sample yields fewer than 200,000 distinct CDR3 sequences, of which the top ten take up roughly 18%. Sequenced: blood T cells: a sorted CD56 or NKG2C T cell subset, CD4+ or CD8+ T cells, or bulk PBMC T cells (not recorded which). These receptors were taken from a woman aged 18 to 75 in good health. Each CDR3 is given with its conserved first and last residue.

j_call | v_call | cdr3_aa
TRBJ2-1 | TRBV6-1 | CASTSRGGGANEQFF
TRBJ1-2 | TRBV7-9 | CASSFMSGDLINTF
TRBJ1-5 | TRBV28 | CASSSHGLDSNSNQPQHF
TRBJ2-6 | TRBV5-1 | CASSSTAGTGANVLTF
TRBJ2-2 | TRBV7-3 | CASSFDRELFF
TRBJ2-5 | TRBV5-1 | CASSLEVGVVETQYF
TRBJ1-5 | TRBV7-9 | CASSFGTVDQPQHF
TRBJ1-2 | TRBV6-5 | CASSYNRNYGYTF
TRBJ2-3 | TRBV7-2 | CASSLLSRGSQYF
TRBJ1-1 | TRBV5-1 | CASSSGQIMNTEAFF
TRBJ2-3 | TRBV9 | CASSVDVNTDTQYF
TRBJ1-2 | TRBV9 | CASSVEARGSNYGYTF
TRBJ2-2 | TRBV11-2 | CASSLRLGRDTGELFF
TRBJ2-5 | TRBV29-1 | CSVSRTLASGETQYF
TRBJ2-2 | TRBV20-1 | CSARDSSGANTGELFF
TRBJ1-2 | TRBV28 | CASRPGQSVYGYTF
TRBJ2-7 | TRBV3-1 | CASSPSGLADYEQYF
TRBJ1-5 | TRBV4-1 | CASSIDSGGNQPQHF
TRBJ1-1 | TRBV30 | CAWRGQGAGTEAFF
TRBJ2-7 | TRBV6-4 | CASAPGRGTYEQYF
TRBJ2-1 | TRBV7-3 | CASSSRVWDEQFF
TRBJ2-3 | TRBV2 | CASSALEADTQYF
TRBJ2-1 | TRBV20-1 | CSARPSRAGGNNEQFF
TRBJ2-1 | TRBV5-6 | CASSKGQLNEQFF
TRBJ2-1 | TRBV27 | CASSRQGRDEQFF
TRBJ1-1 | TRBV12-3/TRBV12-4 | CASSLEGWRRTEAFF
TRBJ1-3 | TRBV12-3/TRBV12-4 | CASTPTGDPGNTIYF
TRBJ1-5 | TRBV7-9 | CASSLGGGQPQHF
TRBJ2-2 | TRBV27 | CASSLYSNTGELFF
TRBJ2-5 | TRBV27 | CASHRIGGETQYF
TRBJ2-5 | TRBV5-1 | CASSPRGQGAGETQYF
TRBJ1-2 | TRBV5-1 | CASSPNYRAEGGYTF
TRBJ2-5 | TRBV7-3 | CASSLTGLETQYF
TRBJ1-1 | TRBV5-1 | CASSLLQGAAEAFF
TRBJ2-7 | TRBV5-1 | CASKGIGGGSYEQYF
TRBJ2-7 | TRBV20-1 | CSARDSNRGRHEQYF
TRBJ2-3 | TRBV27 | CASYGDLAGGQDTQYF
TRBJ1-6 | TRBV10-3 | CAISEGGPRGSPLHF
TRBJ2-1 | TRBV3-1 | CASSQGWSGDNEQFF
TRBJ2-3 | TRBV7-8 | CASSSDRNMAQYF
TRBJ2-1 | TRBV6-2/TRBV6-3 | CASSYGTSGVAYEQFF
TRBJ2-3 | TRBV5-1 | CASSPEPSGATDTQYF
TRBJ2-1 | TRBV7-2 | CASSPLVGASYNEQFF
TRBJ2-3 | TRBV20-1 | CSARDLLAIGVPSTDTQYF
TRBJ2-7 | TRBV5-1 | CASSRTGESYEQYF
TRBJ2-1 | TRBV3-1 | CASSQAGGSYNEQFF
TRBJ1-5 | TRBV20-1 | CSAYRDRGQPQHF